The 21 T cell receptor beta chains in this list originate from one sample, sequenced in a study of cytomegalovirus exposure and HLA in healthy donors. Primers: 60 Vbeta forward and 13 Jbeta reverse. The table came from immunoSEQ multiplex PCR; TCRdb's copy has only in-frame clones and leaves some out. This sample has approximately 110,000 clones, with 70% to 80% found just once. Sequenced sample: PBMCs. The receptors shown here come from a man between 50 and 59 years old in good health and CMV-seropositive.

The chain employs TRBV12-5 and TRBJ2-2; tentatively, D is TRBD1 (6 bases). V lost 2 bases to trimming and J lost 7 bases, with 17 bases between them. The CDR3 is made up of 16 amino acids. CDR1 is LGHNT and CDR2 is FRNRAP in the germline V gene. The chain's CDR3 is CASGLPRGGEVGELFF. For the CDR3, the DNA is TGTGCTAGTGGTTTGCCCCGAGGGGGAGAAGTCGGGGAGCTGTTTTTT.

This clone was observed once. This CDR3 is CASSLRGTGELFF. DNA for the CDR3: TGTGCCAGCAGCTTAAGGGGGACCGGGGAGCTGTTTTTT. The genes are TRBV7-2 and TRBJ2-2; perhaps TRBD1 as D (6 bases). The V end was cut by 2 bases, the J end by 5 bases, with 6 bases between. The germline CDR1 and CDR2 sequences are SGHTA and FQGNSA. The CDR3 extends over 13 amino acids.

This clone was seen repeatedly, ten times or more. The chain employs TRBV6-1 and TRBJ1-1; D is uncertain. Germline lookup yields CDR1 MNHNS and CDR2 SASEGT. CDR3 length equals 13 residues. V was clipped by 6 bases and J by 8 bases, with 16 bases between them. CDR3 sequence: CASSPTAGIEAFF. For the CDR3, the DNA is TGTGCCAGCAGCCCCACAGCCGGAATCGAAGCTTTCTTT.

Comments on this clone: This specimen includes other DNA sequences encoding the same CDR3. This chain uses TRBV7-3 with TRBJ1-2, with a tentative D call TRBD1 (5 bases). The CDR3 totals 13 residues. V lost 2 bases, J lost 4 bases, and 8 bases lay in between. Germline loops: CDR1 SGHTA, CDR2 FQGTGA. CDR3 coding DNA: TGTGCCAGCAGCTTAGGGCAGGGCTATGGCTACACCTTC. Its protein product is CASSLGQGYGYTF.

The rearrangement joins TRBV2 to TRBJ2-3; TRBD1 might be the D (5 bases). V was clipped by 2 bases and J by 4 bases, with 13 bases between them. CDR3 length: 15 residues. The V gene's germline CDR1 is SNHLY and CDR2 FYNNEI. Here the CDR3 DNA reads TGTGCCAGCAGTGAAATAGAGGACATCTCAGATACGCAGTATTTT. Translation: CASSEIEDISDTQYF. Together with reference TRBV2 and TRBJ2-3, the CDR3 gives the full variable domain: EPEVTQTPSHQVTQMGQEVILRCVPISNHLYFYWYRQILGQKVEFLVSFYNNEISEKSEIFDDQFSVERPDGSNFTLKIRSTKLEDSAMYFCASSEIEDISDTQYFGPGTRLTVL.

V and J are TRBV2 and TRBJ2-1, with 10 bases identical to TRBD1. After removal of 4 bases from V and 6 bases from J, the junction contained 6 bases not matched to a gene. The CDR3 is 15 amino acids. Germline values: CDR1 SNHLY, CDR2 FYNNEI. Written as DNA, the CDR3 is TGTGCCAGCAGTGTCTTCGGACAGGGGGGCAATGAGCAGTTCTTC. Encoded protein: CASSVFGQGGNEQFF.

In the case of this clone: At one end the junction does not follow the germline gene, possibly because of a read error. Other DNA sequences in this sample translate to the same CDR3. The rearrangement uses TRBV9 and TRBJ2-7; 7 nucleotides match TRBD1. Germline V CDR1 and CDR2: SGDLS, YYNGEE. This CDR3 spans 12 amino acids. The CDR3 spells CASSPDRVEQYF. The CDR3 DNA is TGCGCCAGCAGCCCAGACAGGGTCGAGCAGTACTTC.

This rearrangement joins TRBV7-7 to TRBJ1-2; D call uncertain. Germline CDR1 is SSHAT and CDR2 is FNYEAQ (reference sequence). V gave up 4 bases and J gave up 1 base, with 10 bases separating them. The CDR3 extends over 14 amino acids. CDR3: CASSSDTYNYGYTF. The CDR3 DNA is TGTGCCAGCAGCTCCGACACTTATAACTATGGCTACACCTTC. The complete variable domain, with remaining parts taken from reference TRBV7-7 and TRBJ1-2, reads GAGVSQSPRYKVTKRGQDVTLRCDPISSHATLYWYQQALGQGPEFLTYFNYEAQPDKSGLPSDRFSAERPEGSISTLTIQRTEQRDSAMYRCASSSDTYNYGYTFGSGTRLTVV.

The chain couples TRBV10-1 to TRBJ2-5; D is unresolved. V dropped 4 bases and J dropped 3 bases, with 6 bases sitting between them. The CDR3 has 12 residues. The germline V gene has CDR1 WNHNN and CDR2 SYGVQD (reference sequence). The CDR3 region is CASSALEETQYF. CDR3 sequence (DNA): TGCGCCAGCAGTGCCTTAGAAGAGACCCAGTACTTC.

The chain is built from TRBV9 and TRBJ2-1; weak D call: TRBD2 (6 bases). In germline, CDR1 is SGDLS, CDR2 YYNGEE. Trimming removed 0 bases from V and 3 bases from J, with 10 bases in between. The CDR3 length is 15 residues. The CDR3 sequence: CASSVVASVYNEQFF. In DNA, the CDR3 is TGTGCCAGCAGCGTAGTTGCTAGCGTCTACAATGAGCAGTTCTTC.

This clone has only a few counts. The CDR3 region is CASSARGGARTGELFF. CDR3 nucleotide sequence: TGTGCCAGCAGCGCAAGGGGGGGGGCGCGCACCGGGGAGCTGTTTTTT. The V and J genes are TRBV9 and TRBJ2-2, with D possibly TRBD2 on 7 matching bases. V lost 3 bases to trimming and J lost 4 bases, with 16 bases between them. Germline V gives CDR1 SGDLS, CDR2 YYNGEE. The CDR3 covers 16 residues.

The J gene is TRBJ2-7, the V gene TRBV11-2; no clear D gene. V lost 3 bases and J 6 bases, leaving 12 bases between the germline ends. Germline-derived CDR1 and CDR2 are SGHAT and FQNNGV. This CDR3 spans 13 amino acids. CDR3 DNA sequence: TGTGCCAGCAGCTTGGGCCCGTGGCGCGAGCAGTACTTC. It codes for CASSLGPWREQYF.

The chain couples TRBV5-1 to TRBJ2-2; TRBD1 is a possible D gene (5 bases). Trimming pared 1 base from V and 6 bases from J, leaving 13 bases between. Germline-derived CDR1 and CDR2 are SGHRS and YFSETQ. The CDR3 runs 15 residues. CDR3 DNA: TGCGCCAGCAGCTTGCAGGGTACGGGCTCCGGGGAGCTGTTTTTT. The encoded protein is CASSLQGTGSGELFF.

This clone has only a few counts. This chain joins TRBV2 and TRBJ2-1; TRBD2 matches 12 bases. CDR3 size: 14 residues. The V segment lost 6 bases and the J segment 6 bases; nucleotides outside the gene matches: 3. The germline V gene encodes CDR1 SNHLY and CDR2 FYNNEI. CDR3 nucleotide sequence: TGTGCCAGCAGGGGGGGACTAGCGGGCAATGAGCAGTTCTTC. Translated, it gives CASRGGLAGNEQFF.

The rearrangement links TRBV18 to TRBJ1-1, with a weak D call TRBD1 (6 bases). The CDR3 covers 14 residues. Germline V CDR1 and CDR2: KGHSH, LQKENI. The ends were cut back, 6 bases at V and 5 bases at J, with 16 bases in the middle. The CDR3 region is CASSPLQGRTEAFF. DNA of the CDR3: TGTGCCAGCTCCCCCCTTCAGGGGCGAACTGAAGCTTTCTTT. Drawing the rest from reference TRBV18 and TRBJ1-1, the complete variable domain is NAGVMQNPRHLVRRRGQEARLRCSPMKGHSHVYWYRQLPEEGLKFMVYLQKENIIDESGMPKERFSAEFPKEGPSILRIQQVVRGDSAAYFCASSPLQGRTEAFFGQGTRLTVV.

J is TRBJ2-1 and V is TRBV6-1; TRBD1 matches 7 bases. V shed 7 bases and J 6 bases; nucleotides not matched to a gene: 3. The CDR3 is made up of 12 amino acids. CDR1 and CDR2 from the germline V gene are MNHNS and SASEGT. The CDR3 loop is CASNRGGNEQFF. CDR3 bases: TGTGCCAGCAACAGGGGTGGCAATGAGCAGTTCTTC.

The chain is built from TRBV28 and TRBJ1-2; TRBD1 aligns across 9 bases. The J segment lost 4 bases and the V segment lost 5 bases, leaving 14 bases of the junction unmatched. CDR1 and CDR2 (germline): MDHEN, SYDVKM. The CDR3 is 17 amino acids. The chain's CDR3 is CASSLLPGQGLLYGYTF. CDR3 nucleotide sequence: TGTGCCAGCAGTCTGTTACCGGGACAGGGTTTACTCTATGGCTACACCTTC.

The rearrangement links TRBV7-8 to TRBJ1-5; TRBD1 is a possible D gene (5 bases). This CDR3 is 14 amino acids long. The ends were cut back, 6 bases at V and 6 bases at J, with 15 bases in the middle. Germline values: CDR1 SGHVS, CDR2 FQNEAQ. The CDR3 nucleotides read TGTGCCAGCAGTCCCGCCCCAGGGCTTCAGCCCCAGCATTTT. It codes for CASSPAPGLQPQHF.

In this sample, this clone turned up a few times. The genes are TRBV5-1 and TRBJ1-4; D might be TRBD1 (5 bases). V was pared by 0 bases and J by 2 bases, with 11 bases between. Germline V CDR1 and CDR2: SGHRS, YFSETQ. The CDR3 length is 16 residues. CDR3 nucleotide sequence: TGCGCCAGCAGCTTGGCCAAGGGGCCGACTAATGAAAAACTGTTTTTT. Protein product: CASSLAKGPTNEKLFF.

This clone is a singleton in its sample. The rearrangement uses TRBV5-1 and TRBJ2-2; TRBD2 might be the D (6 bases). CDR3 size: 16 residues. The V gene lost 2 bases and the J gene lost 4 bases, with 15 bases spanning the gap. Germline CDR1 reads SGHRS; CDR2 reads YFSETQ. The DNA of the CDR3 is TGCGCCAGCAGCTTTTCTCTAGCGAGTATCACCGGGGAGCTGTTTTTT. This gives the protein CASSFSLASITGELFF.

The genes are TRBV6-5 and TRBJ2-1; D is unclear. Germline CDR1 is MNHEY and CDR2 is SVGAGI. Trimming removed 0 bases from V and 9 bases from J, with 9 bases in between. The CDR3 contains 13 residues. The CDR3 sequence is CASSYSIWSEQFF. In DNA form, the CDR3 reads TGTGCCAGCAGTTACTCGATCTGGAGTGAGCAGTTCTTC.